These 9 T cell receptor beta chains were all obtained from the same sample, sequenced in a study of T cell repertoires in cytomegalovirus infection. Antigens for these TCRs are unknown. TCRdb re-derived calls from the reads in MiXCR, one entry per CDR3 protein. The data hold 95,000 to 120,000 distinct CDR3 sequences, with roughly 31% observed a single time. The material sequenced was CD8+ T cells from cultured PBMCs, taken from culture after CMV antigen stimulation. These TCRs come from a human donor in good health (CMV status not recorded). Some clones in this sample may be carry-over from other donors' samples.

At least ten counts were recorded for this clonotype. This chain links TRBV4-2 with TRBJ1-5; D remains ambiguous. Germline CDR1 LGHNA, CDR2 YNFKEQ. V was clipped by 1 base and J by 6 bases, with 10 bases between them. This CDR3 contains 14 residues. The DNA for the CDR3 is TGTGCCAGCAGCCAAGTATTCCGCGGTCAGCCCCAGCATTTT. It codes for CASSQVFRGQPQHF.

This chain joins TRBV28 and TRBJ2-7, with 7 bases aligning to TRBD2. CDR1 and CDR2 from the germline V gene are MDHEN and SYDVKM. The J segment lost 3 bases and the V segment lost 6 bases, leaving 5 bases of the junction unmatched. The CDR3 has 13 residues. The CDR3 DNA sequence: TGTGCCAGCAGCCCGCCGGGGGGCTACGAGCAGTACTTC. Residues: CASSPPGGYEQYF.

J is TRBJ1-1 and V is TRBV10-3, with D hard to call. With 6 bases removed from V and 4 bases from J, the gap between germline ends came to 6 bases. This CDR3 has 11 residues. Germline V gives CDR1 ENHRY, CDR2 SYGVKD. DNA for the CDR3: TGTGCCATCAGGAGCAGCACTGAAGCTTTCTTT. Protein product: CAIRSSTEAFF.

This clonotype was observed a handful of times. The chain employs TRBV7-9 and TRBJ1-2, with D maybe TRBD1 (5 bases). The V gene lost 3 bases and the J gene lost 2 bases, with 13 bases spanning the gap. Germline CDR1 SEHNR, CDR2 FQNEAQ (reference sequence). The CDR3 loop spans 15 amino acids. As DNA, the CDR3 is TGTGCCAGCAGCTTTGGGGCAGCTTACAACTATGGCTACACCTTC. It translates to CASSFGAAYNYGYTF.

The genes are TRBV27 and TRBJ1-1, with D perhaps matching TRBD1 (5 bases). The CDR3 sequence is 16 residues long. Germline V CDR1 and CDR2: MNHEY, SMNVEV (reference sequence). Trimming took 2 bases from V and 1 from J, leaving 14 bases between them. CDR3 sequence reads: CASSLSWGSRNTEAFF. The CDR3 nucleotides are TGTGCCAGCAGTTTAAGTTGGGGCAGTCGGAACACTGAAGCTTTCTTT.

To note about this clonotype: A much more abundant neighbour one base away suggests this may be a read error. The J gene is TRBJ2-1, the V gene TRBV7-6; 8 bases match TRBD2. Germline-derived CDR1 and CDR2 are SGHVS and FNYEAQ. The ends lost 7 bases at V and 6 bases at J; junction bases unmatched: 8. The CDR3 covers 14 residues. The CDR3 DNA reads TGTGCCAGCACGCCGGGGGGGCCGATCAATGAGCAGTTCTTC. It yields the protein CASTPGGPINEQFF.

This clonotype turned up a few times. The V gene is TRBV15, the J gene TRBJ2-1, with D perhaps matching TRBD1 (5 bases). Trimming took off 5 bases at V and 9 bases at J, with 20 bases between the two ends. The CDR3 runs 15 residues. CDR1 is LNHNV and CDR2 is YYDKDF in the germline V gene (reference sequence). CDR3 sequence (DNA): TGTGCCACCAGCCTTCAACAGGTGGGAAGAGGTGAGCAGTTCTTC. Its translation is CATSLQQVGRGEQFF.

The chain has TRBV5-5 and TRBJ1-6; tentative D call: TRBD1 (5 bases). Germline V gives CDR1 SGHKS, CDR2 YYEKEE (reference sequence). V was shortened by 0 bases and J by 8 bases, with 21 bases between the two germline ends. The CDR3 is 18 amino acids. Here the CDR3 reads CASSLGPIDSRPYSPLHF. CDR3 in DNA: TGTGCCAGCAGCTTGGGTCCGATTGACAGTCGCCCTTATTCACCCCTCCACTTT.

The chain joins TRBV2 to TRBJ2-7; unclear D gene. This CDR3 has 13 amino acids. The V end lost 2 bases, the J end lost 2 bases, and 7 bases lay between the germline ends. Germline V gives CDR1 SNHLY, CDR2 FYNNEI. CDR3 amino acids: CASSEIVTYEQYF. DNA of the CDR3: TGTGCCAGCAGTGAAATCGTCACCTACGAGCAGTACTTC.